These T cell receptor beta chains were read from a single sample in a study of cytomegalovirus exposure and HLA in healthy donors. Only in-frame clones appear in the TCRdb table, and some are missing; sequencing was by immunoSEQ multiplex PCR. The data hold 170,000 or so clones, with roughly 78% observed a single time. The sequenced sample was PBMCs. These TCRs come from a woman between 45 and 65 years old in good health and CMV-seropositive. Both conserved end residues are trimmed from each CDR3.

v_call,cdr3_aa
TRBV13,ASSRLTGTGSYEQY
TRBV9,ASSVLAGGDEQF
TRBV5-4,ASSLDTTGTDTQY
TRBV18,ASSHLGTSGDTPEDEQY
TRBV27,ASSLSGGAKTQY
TRBV28,ASSRGESSYGYT
TRBV11-3,ASSFTGSPLH
TRBV29-1,SVSQVGRNNEQF
TRBV28,ASTPGGSNQPQH
TRBV28,ASSFRGVRDEQY
TRBV7-2,ASSLVGSSGSLNEQF
TRBV18,ASSPPSGGGPDTQY
TRBV19,ANAGTRHNNEQF
TRBV19,ASSIGLAVNEQF
TRBV7-9,SSSPGTGHGYT
TRBV5-1,ASSVAGGPNEQF
TRBV6-5,ASSYKGWPGELF
TRBV6-6,ASSYAGQGARGELF
TRBV27,ASRPRGSGVDTQY
TRBV7-3,ASSPKTGQETQY
TRBV9,ASSVDQDQPQH
TRBV9,ASSPEGSGGGNNEQF
TRBV7-2,ASSLGDRKTDTQY
TRBV5-4,ASSTGGRAF
TRBV10-3,AISGNSLMNTEAF
TRBV29-1,SVEDDRGGPAYEQF
TRBV19,ASSIVSGNFPDTQY
TRBV9,ASSASSGGYNEQF
TRBV5-1,ASSWGGGGYEQY
TRBV4-3,ASSQEGTGSIQY
TRBV7-2,ASSRTLVEAF